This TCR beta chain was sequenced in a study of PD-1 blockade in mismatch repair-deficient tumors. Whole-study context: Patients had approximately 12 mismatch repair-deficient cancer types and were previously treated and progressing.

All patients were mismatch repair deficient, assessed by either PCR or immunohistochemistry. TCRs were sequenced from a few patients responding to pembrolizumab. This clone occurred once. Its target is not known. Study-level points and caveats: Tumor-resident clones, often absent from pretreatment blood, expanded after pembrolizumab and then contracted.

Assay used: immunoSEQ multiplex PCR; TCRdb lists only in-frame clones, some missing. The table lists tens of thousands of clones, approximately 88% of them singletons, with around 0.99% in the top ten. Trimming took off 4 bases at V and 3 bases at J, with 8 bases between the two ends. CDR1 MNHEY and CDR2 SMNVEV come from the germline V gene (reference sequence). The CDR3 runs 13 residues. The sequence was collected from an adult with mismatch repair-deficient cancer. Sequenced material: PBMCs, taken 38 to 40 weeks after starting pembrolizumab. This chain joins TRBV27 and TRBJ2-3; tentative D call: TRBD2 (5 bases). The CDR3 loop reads CASSYRDTDTQYF. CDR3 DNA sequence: TGTGCCAGCAGTTACCGGGATACAGATACGCAGTATTTT.